This TCR beta chain was sequenced during a study of regulatory T cells. Study-wide points: In CD3G-deficient patients, conventional CD4+ T cells were enriched for hydrophobic CDR3 residues at positions 6 and 7. Regulatory T cells showed the strongest V-J pair restriction and V/J gene skewing among patient repertoires.

Amplification used 52 TRBV primers and 13 TRBJ primers. Only in-frame clones appear in the TCRdb table, and some are missing; sequencing was by immunoSEQ multiplex PCR. The table includes around 30,000 clones, 93% detected once. CD4+ T cells were divided by sorting: CD25-high CD127-low Tregs, CD25-low CD127-high conventional cells. Germline CDR1 and CDR2: SGHRS and YFSETQ. The trim removed 0 bases at V and 8 bases at J, leaving 4 bases unmatched. This CDR3 is built from 14 residues. This clone was observed once. The antigen is not known. Sample: conventional CD4+ T cells sorted from blood. The V and J genes are TRBV5-1 and TRBJ2-3, with 9 bases matching TRBD2. The receptor comes from a child aged 2 to 9 with CD3G deficiency. For the CDR3, the DNA is TGCGCCAGCAGCTTGGGCGGGAGGGCCGGTACGCAGTATTTT. Translating gives CASSLGGRAGTQYF.